This is a list of T cell receptor beta chains from one sample in a study of T cells in Graves' hyperthyroidism and ophthalmopathy. TCRdb redid the calling of the multiplex PCR reads with MiXCR, one entry per CDR3 protein. This repertoire shows roughly 400,000 distinct CDR3 sequences, around 15% found once; its top ten account for over 25%. The sequencing input was blood. The receptors stem from a man between 45 and 60 years old with Graves' ophthalmopathy. CDR3s include the opening cysteine and the closing phenylalanine or tryptophan. D genes are given only for firm matches. The size entry is marked missing in some rows and otherwise reads once, few, many or a size class.

clone size,D gene,J gene,V gene,CDR3 DNA,CDR3 protein
many,-,TRBJ2-5,TRBV29-1,TGCAGCGCTGAAGGCGAAGGGGGAGACCAAGAGACCCAGTACTTC,CSAEGEGGDQETQYF
many,TRBD2,TRBJ2-3,TRBV20-1,TGCAGTGCTAGTGAACTAGCGGGAGTAGGGAGCACAGATACGCAGTATTTT,CSASELAGVGSTDTQYF
-,-,TRBJ2-3,TRBV5-8,TGTGCCAGCAGTCACGGGGGTTTAACGCAGTATTTT,CASSHGGLTQYF
-,-,TRBJ2-2,TRBV20-1,TGCAGTGGCATTCACACCGGGGAGCTGTTTTTT,CSGIHTGELFF
-,TRBD1,TRBJ2-3,TRBV5-1,TGCGCCAGCAGCTCGCTCCCCGGGACAGGGGGCAGAGATACGCAGTATTTT,CASSSLPGTGGRDTQYF
many,-,TRBJ2-3,TRBV2,TGTGCCAGCAGCAGGGAAAGCACAGATACGCAGTATTTT,CASSRESTDTQYF
many,TRBD2,TRBJ2-1,TRBV10-3,TGTGCCATCAGTGGGGGTCTAGCGGGAGTAGGTGTCAATGAGCAGTTCTTC,CAISGGLAGVGVNEQFF
many,-,TRBJ2-7,TRBV28,TGTGCCAGCAGTTTATCGGGGACGGGGGAGCAGTACTTC,CASSLSGTGEQYF
once,TRBD1,TRBJ1-2,TRBV5-1,TGCGCCAGCAACAGGTTCGACAGGGCATATGGCTACACCTTC,CASNRFDRAYGYTF
many,TRBD2,TRBJ2-1,TRBV2,TGTGCCAGCACCGGGACTAGCGGGAGTAACGACAATGAGCAGTTCTTC,CASTGTSGSNDNEQFF
-,-,TRBJ2-1,TRBV6-1,TGTGCCAGCAGTGAAGGGCCGGGGGCCTATTCCTACAATGAGCAGTTCTTC,CASSEGPGAYSYNEQFF
-,-,TRBJ2-7,TRBV10-3,TGTGCCATCAGCGCGCCAGTCGGGCGGGAAACTCTCGAGCAGTACTTC,CAISAPVGRETLEQYF
few,-,TRBJ1-1,TRBV6-5,TGTGCCAGCAGTTACGTCCCCAGGGGAATGAACACTGAAGCTTTCTTT,CASSYVPRGMNTEAFF
few,TRBD1,TRBJ1-6,TRBV7-9,TGTGCCAGCAGCTATCTACAGGGGTATAATTCACCCCTCCACTTT,CASSYLQGYNSPLHF
few,-,TRBJ2-1,TRBV19,TGTGCCAGTAGTACCCAGGGGTTCCCCTCCTACAATGAGCAGTTCTTC,CASSTQGFPSYNEQFF
-,-,TRBJ1-6,TRBV5-1,TGCGCCAGCAGATATTCCAACGGACTGGGGTGGAGCTCCTATAATTCACCCCTCCACTTT,CASRYSNGLGWSSYNSPLHF
many,-,TRBJ2-7,TRBV28,TGTGCCAGCAGTTCCCACAGGAGAACCTACGAGCAGTACTTC,CASSSHRRTYEQYF
many,TRBD2,TRBJ2-1,TRBV20-1,TGCAGTGCTAGAGATCAAAGGGGACTAGCTCACAATGAGCAGTTCTTC,CSARDQRGLAHNEQFF
-,TRBD2,TRBJ2-3,TRBV6-6,TGTGCCAGCAGTTACGGGGGGGGGACTAGCACAGATACGCAGTATTTT,CASSYGGGTSTDTQYF
many,-,TRBJ2-7,TRBV29-1,TGCAGCGTTGAAGATGCGGGGACAAGCTCCTACGAGCAGTACTTC,CSVEDAGTSSYEQYF
many,TRBD2,TRBJ2-7,TRBV20-1,TGCAGTGCTAGCTCTTTAGGACTAGCGGGAGGCCTCGAGCAGTACTTC,CSASSLGLAGGLEQYF
many,-,TRBJ1-1,TRBV15,TGTGCCACCAGCAGAGAGTCGTCGAGCATCGGGGTTGGTGAAGCTTTCTTT,CATSRESSSIGVGEAFF
many,-,TRBJ1-5,TRBV28,TGTGCCAGCAGTCCCCCTATATCGCCCCAGCATTTT,CASSPPISPQHF